This T cell receptor (beta chain) was sequenced during a study of cytomegalovirus exposure and HLA in healthy donors. Amplification used 60 Vbeta primers and 13 Jbeta primers. The repertoire was sequenced with immunoSEQ multiplex PCR; TCRdb's copy has only in-frame clones and lacks some. The table includes 40,000 to 55,000 clones, around 70% detected once. The germline V gene encodes CDR1 MDHEN and CDR2 SYDVKM. The length of the CDR3 is 13 residues. The germline V and J ends were trimmed by 2 bases and 12 bases, with 14 bases remaining between them. Comment on this clone: What it binds is unknown.

Broader study findings: The presence/absence work took it that sequencing depth was about the same across donors. It was reportedly the case that the classifier diagnosed cytomegalovirus status with high specificity and sensitivity.

The source material was PBMCs. This receptor was identified in a woman in her forties or fifties in good health and CMV-seronegative. The gene calls are TRBV28 and TRBJ2-1; D remains ambiguous. The CDR3 region is CASSLPLSVGQFF. The CDR3 coding sequence is TGTGCCAGCAGTTTACCCCTTAGTGTCGGGCAGTTCTTC. The full variable domain, rest sourced from reference TRBV28 and TRBJ2-1, is DVKVTQSSRYLVKRTGEKVFLECVQDMDHENMFWYRQDPGLGLRLIYFSYDVKMKEKGDIPEGYSVSREKKERFSLILESASTNQTSMYLCASSLPLSVGQFFGPGTRLTVL.